The 10 T cell receptor beta chains below come from one sample, sequenced in a study of blood T cell repertoires in COVID-19. Sequencing used immunoSEQ multiplex PCR; TCRdb keeps in-frame clones, though not all of them. The sample carries roughly 170,000 clones, about nine tenths recorded once. What was sequenced was peripheral blood. The source of these receptors is a man aged 65 to 85 with active or convalescent COVID-19.

The V call is TRBV12-3 or TRBV12-4, the J call TRBJ2-7, with D uncertain. CDR3 length: 13 residues. Trimming removed 6 bases from V and 6 bases from J, with 15 bases in between. The CDR3 is CASRWSSVSEQYF. The CDR3, as DNA: TGTGCCAGCAGATGGTCTTCGGTCTCCGAGCAGTACTTC.

The chain carries TRBV6-5 and TRBJ1-1, with 7 bases identical to TRBD1. The V segment lost 0 bases and the J segment 6 bases; nucleotides outside the gene matches: 7. From germline, CDR1 is MNHEY and CDR2 SVGAGI. The CDR3 is 15 amino acids. Written as DNA, the CDR3 is TGTGCCAGCAGTTACTCAGGCAGGGGGTTCTCTGAAGCTTTCTTT. Translating it yields CASSYSGRGFSEAFF.

The V and J genes are TRBV9 and TRBJ1-1; D ambiguous. CDR1 SGDLS and CDR2 YYNGEE come from the germline V gene. This CDR3 region has 16 residues. V lost 3 bases and J 1 base, leaving 16 bases between the germline ends. CDR3 bases: TGTGCCAGCAGCGAGGGCCGTGGTCGGGGGAACACTGAAGCTTTCTTT. Residues: CASSEGRGRGNTEAFF.

This chain uses TRBV6-5 with TRBJ1-2; 7 bases agree with TRBD1. V lost 0 bases and J lost 7; bases outside the gene matches: 8. The CDR3 loop spans 15 amino acids. Germline CDR1 and CDR2: MNHEY and SVGAGI. CDR3 sequence (DNA): TGTGCCAGCAGTTACTCGGCGTTGGACAGGCCTGGCTACACCTTC. Its protein product is CASSYSALDRPGYTF.

This CDR3 reads CASSLVAPSVGPGNTIYF. The DNA for the CDR3 is TGTGCCAGCAGCTTAGTGGCCCCATCAGTGGGGCCTGGAAACACCATATATTTT. The V call is TRBV7-2, the J call TRBJ1-3; TRBD1 might be the D (5 bases). The CDR3 spans 18 residues. Trimming pared 1 base from V and 2 bases from J, leaving 18 bases between. From germline, CDR1 is SGHTA and CDR2 FQGNSA. Full variable domain (missing parts from reference TRBV7-2 and TRBJ1-3): GAGVSQSPSNKVTEKGKDVELRCDPISGHTALYWYRQSLGQGLEFLIYFQGNSAPDKSGLPSDRFSAERTGGSVSTLTIQRTQQEDSAVYLCASSLVAPSVGPGNTIYFGEGSWLTVV.

The chain has TRBV7-9 and TRBJ2-5, with 8 bases matching TRBD1. The CDR3 contains 14 residues. From germline, CDR1 is SEHNR and CDR2 FQNEAQ (reference sequence). The V and J ends lost 3 bases and 3 bases, in that order; junction bases with no gene match: 3. CDR3: CASSFGDRKETQYF. In DNA form, the CDR3 reads TGTGCCAGCAGCTTTGGGGACAGGAAAGAGACCCAGTACTTC.

V and J are TRBV7-2 and TRBJ1-1; possible D gene TRBD1, 5 bases. The CDR3 sequence is 14 residues long. The germline gives CDR1 SGHTA, CDR2 FQGNSA. Trimming cost V 5 bases and J 5 bases, with 15 bases left between them. CDR3 DNA: TGTGCCAGCAGCACCCCCAGGGTAGGAACTGAAGCTTTCTTT. It specifies CASSTPRVGTEAFF.

In this sample, this clone turned up once. The rearrangement joins TRBV6-4 to TRBJ1-5; no clear D gene. From germline, CDR1 is MRHNA and CDR2 SNTAGT. This CDR3 contains 14 residues. V dropped 5 bases and J dropped 0 bases, with 8 bases sitting between them. The CDR3, as DNA: TGTGCCAGCAGTTCCGAGGTTAGCAATCAGCCCCAGCATTTT. It is translated as CASSSEVSNQPQHF.

The V gene is TRBV10-2, the J gene TRBJ2-5, with D possibly matching TRBD2 (6 bases). The length of the CDR3 is 16 residues. Trimming removed 2 bases from V and 4 bases from J, with 17 bases in between. The germline V gene encodes CDR1 WSHSY and CDR2 SAAADI. CDR3 coding DNA: TGCGCCAGCAGTGAGAACAGCGGGCTTACCGGAGAGACCCAGTACTTC. It yields the protein CASSENSGLTGETQYF.

The table lists this clone with a count of one. The chain has TRBV30 and TRBJ2-7; 9 bases align to TRBD1. The germline V gene has CDR1 GTSNPN and CDR2 SVGIG (reference sequence). V was clipped by 7 bases and J by 2 bases; unmatched bases: 3. The CDR3 is 12 residues long. Here the CDR3 reads CASRTGAYEQYF. CDR3 DNA sequence: TGTGCCTCTCGGACAGGGGCCTACGAGCAGTACTTC.